This TCR beta chain originates from a study of response to subunit inactivated influenza vaccine. Regarding this clonotype: The antigen is unknown.

General study findings and limits: T cells newly recruited by each seasonal influenza vaccination are few, the authors suggested.

In TCRdb, the RT-PCR reads were re-called with MiXCR into one record per CDR3 protein. The table has about 780,000 distinct CDR3 sequences, around 20% seen once. Germline assignment: CDR1 LGHDT and CDR2 YNNKEL (reference sequence). The CDR3 runs 14 residues. Trimming pared 3 bases from V and 1 base from J, leaving 7 bases between. The clonotype was recovered from a man between 50 and 59 years old who received an inactivated influenza vaccine. The chain recombines TRBV3-1 with TRBJ1-5; no firm D call. Sequencing used PBMCs from blood, obtained 5 days after vaccination. The CDR3: CASSQAVSNQPQHF. DNA of the CDR3: TGTGCCAGCAGCCAGGCAGTAAGCAATCAGCCCCAGCATTTT.